This T cell receptor (beta chain) was documented in a study of T-cell memory formation after mild COVID-19 (dated by TCRdb to the early 2020s). Regarding the study in general: TCR sequence clusters from the two donors were found to be largely donor specific. In a couple of donors, T-cell clones that expanded and contracted after mild COVID-19 were followed by sequencing TCRalpha and TCRbeta repertoires longitudinally. The cohort comprised two young, previously healthy adult volunteers, one female and one male. Overall study results and their limits: The study included only a couple of mild cases, and larger cohorts that include severe cases with pre-infection samples were judged to be necessary. Balanced CD4/CD8 phenotypes were observed for clones contracting from day 15 to 85, whereas a bias towards CD4+ was observed for a second wave of clones expanding from day 15 to 37. Some responding clones were found in pre-infection memory, which suggests that pre-existing cross-reactive memory T cells took part in the SARS-CoV-2 response. Contracting CD4+ clones appeared mostly in the CM and EM memory subsets, whereas CD8+ clones were enriched in EMRA. The second-wave clones that peaked on day 37 were not confirmed to be SARS-CoV-2 specific.

With respect to this clonotype: Its antigen is still unknown. Per-base qualities were not stored, and no clone one base away is much larger.

Germline trimming: 4 bases from V, 0 bases from J; junction bases outside gene matches: 8. The germline V gene encodes CDR1 LGHDT and CDR2 YNNKEL (reference sequence). From cysteine to phenylalanine, the CDR3 is 16 amino acids long. Left in the record is the CDR3 DNA by itself, 48 bases read in frame from the first base. TCRdb shows the sequencer as Illumina NovaSeq 6000. Using 5'RACE with constant-segment primers, TCRalpha and TCRbeta cDNA libraries were constructed, with sample barcodes and unique molecular identifiers added in the process. RNA was extracted from every sample with Trizol reagent. Amplification of the libraries took two PCR steps, and the second step added a second sample barcode plus Illumina TruSeq adapters. Sequencing of libraries was performed on an Illumina NovaSeq with 2 x 150 bp paired-end reads. In the source study's methods: With migec v1.2.7, reads were demultiplexed and then collapsed into UMI-guided consensus sequences. With mixcr v2.1.11, UMI consensuses were aligned to TRA and TRB V and J templates and assembled into clonotypes. A clonotype was counted as expanded or contracted only if both edgeR and NoisET called the change significant, with noise models trained on biological replicates. For edgeR calls, a false discovery rate-adjusted p below 0.01 and a log2 fold-change threshold of 1 were applied. PCA with hierarchical clustering of max-normalized trajectories of the 1000 most abundant clonotypes was used as exploratory dynamics analysis. Separately sequenced CD4+ and CD8+ repertoires were used to assign a CD4 or CD8 phenotype to each responding clone. TCRdb reanalyzed the raw reads on its own, using fastp at Q25 for trimming and MiXCR for clone calling, and kept in-frame beta chains. When rows share a CDR3 protein, they turn into one entry using the most common DNA and genes. The V and J calls here are based on TCRdb, not the publication. The sample table contains about 470,000 distinct CDR3 sequences; only one count was recorded for roughly 25% of them. Of the sample, approximately 12% is held by the ten largest clones.

Ficoll-Paque density gradient centrifugation was the method used to isolate PBMCs. This sequence uses TRBV3-1 and TRBJ1-1; 7 bases in the middle match TRBD1. The sequenced material came from PBMCs or a T cell subset sorted from them (not recorded which). This TCR was sampled from an adult woman who had mild COVID-19 (a few samples of this study predate the infection). The sample titles of this study are shuffled in the database, so cell type and time point are left out; the donor was told from shared clones. The CDR3 sequence is CASSRFRGGMNTEAFF. The DNA sequence is given as TGTGCCAGCAGCCGCTTCAGGGGGGGGATGAACACTGAAGCTTTCTTT. With the portions outside the CDR3 filled from the reference TRBV3-1 and TRBJ1-1 genes, the complete variable region becomes DTAVSQTPKYLVTQMGNDKSIKCEQNLGHDTMYWYKQDSKKFLKIMFSYNNKELIINETVPNRFSPKSPDKAHLNLHINSLELGDSAVYFCASSRFRGGMNTEAFFGQGTRLTVV.